This T cell receptor beta chain originates from a study of blood T cell repertoires in COVID-19 (dated by TCRdb to 2019 to 2021). In terms of the full investigation: The collaborator samples originated in the United States, Italy and Spain and spanned the acute and convalescent phases of COVID-19. Nearly every sample came with metadata listing a de-identified subject ID, COVID-19 status, age in years and sex. The dataset comprised deeply sampled blood TCRbeta repertoires from subjects exposed to, actively infected with, or recovered from COVID-19. Where available, HLA class I and class II types were obtained from metadata supplied by the sample provider rather than from assay-based typing. Samples came from the ongoing ImmuneRACE study (first 160 participants) plus 1,254 subjects from 6 global collaborators. The prospective study material was composed of cDNA or gDNA derived from T cells, B-cell-depleted T cells, or PBMCs. The repertoires were released in a freely available public database meant as a resource for research on the immune response to SARS-CoV-2.

Trimming costs V 3 bases and J 4 bases, and their ends lie 9 bases apart. The CDR3, cysteine through phenylalanine, is 14 amino acids long. The entry retains the CDR3 DNA only, 42 bases that are in frame from base 1. As encoded in the germline V gene (reference sequence), CDR1 is LGHDT while CDR2 is YNNKEL. TCRbeta CDR3 regions were amplified from genomic DNA using the immunoSEQ Assay, a bias-controlled multiplex PCR. The source study handled its data this way. Nucleated cell counts per sample were estimated from amplification of reference gene primers within the assay. To quantify the absolute abundance of each unique TCRbeta CDR3 rearrangement, sequence reads were collapsed and filtered. For each sample, productive Simpson clonality was calculated by taking the square root of Simpson's diversity index across productive rearrangements. TCRdb provides this immuneACCESS table in a form limited to in-frame rearrangements. Some clones are lacking; in checked studies, under half of them reflect an unresolved V gene, and why the rest are absent is not known. V and J calls and clone size are those listed in that table; D and trimming were worked out from the DNA. The sample includes 94,000 or so clones, with 88% observed a single time. Approximately 4.8% of the sample is held by the ten biggest clonotypes.

The paper as a whole reports these results and caveats: How much clinical and demographic metadata was included differed by source and by participant, and the metadata was provided uncurated.

Each collaborating institution followed its own protocols to collect whole blood in K2EDTA tubes. For TCRbeta analysis, collaborators shipped samples as frozen whole blood, isolated PBMCs, or DNA extracted from either of those sample types. In regard to this clone: No cognate antigen has been identified for it. No base quality information exists; no much larger clone differs at one position.

The chain uses TRBV3-1 (or the pseudogene TRBV3-2) and TRBJ2-2, with the D gene call left open. The sample was peripheral blood. The TCR comes from a woman older than 75 with active COVID-19. The CDR3 in this case is CASSHELATGELFF. The DNA reads as follows: TGTGCCAGCAGCCATGAATTGGCCACCGGGGAGCTGTTTTTT.